This record covers a single TCR beta chain. The treatment denotes: randomized to nivolumab then ipilimumab (arm A) or the reverse (arm B). The data derive from a study of sequential checkpoint blockade in melanoma. Some clones are missing from TCRdb's copy, which holds only in-frame ones; the method was immunoSEQ multiplex PCR. The sample holds 34,000 or so clones, under 90% seen once. V lost 3 bases and J lost 1; bases outside the gene matches: 7. This CDR3 has 15 amino acids. Germline V gives CDR1 SQVTM, CDR2 ANQGSEA. The chain recombines TRBV29-1 with TRBJ2-5, with 8 bases matching TRBD2. This sample comprised CD8+ T cells sorted from blood (inferred from file names), obtained from a patient given nivolumab and ipilimumab in sequence. The clonotype comes from a human donor with melanoma. The CDR3, as DNA: TGCAGCGTTGAGGGGGGTAGCGGGATCCAAGAGACCCAGTACTTC. Protein product: CSVEGGSGIQETQYF. Based on the CDR3 plus reference TRBV29-1 and TRBJ2-5, the full variable domain is SAVISQKPSRDICQRGTSLTIQCQVDSQVTMMFWYRQQPGQSLTLIATANQGSEATYESGFVIDKFPISRPNLTFSTLTVSNMSPEDSSIYLCSVEGGSGIQETQYFGPGTRLLVL.